This record concerns one TCR beta chain sequence. The entry originates in a study of blood T cell repertoires in COVID-19. The wider study: Acute and convalescent COVID-19 specimens originated in the United States, Italy and Spain. T cells, B-cell-depleted T cells, or PBMCs provided the cDNA or gDNA that served as material.

V was clipped by 6 bases and J by 4 bases; unmatched bases: 7. This CDR3 region has 15 residues. From germline, CDR1 is SNHLY and CDR2 FYNNEI. Original methodology: Amplifying reference gene primers gave estimates of nucleated cell counts. The assay was immunoSEQ multiplex PCR, and TCRdb's table has in-frame clones only and misses some. V and J calls and clone size are given by that table; D and trimming were obtained from the DNA. The sample holds some 200,000 clones, 84% seen once. The genes are TRBV2 and TRBJ2-2; the match to TRBD1 covers 8 bases. Sequenced sample: peripheral blood. This sequence was found in a human donor with acute or convalescent COVID-19. The donor label of this sample is uncertain. The CDR3 DNA follows: TGTGCCAGCAGCCTAGGGACAGGACTCACCGGGGAGCTGTTTTTT. Residues: CASSLGTGLTGELFF.